This TCR beta chain derives from a study of blood T cell repertoires in COVID-19. Overall study: Some COVID-19 samples were acute and others convalescent; all came from the United States, Italy and Spain. T cells, B-cell-depleted T cells, or PBMCs supplied cDNA or gDNA.

This CDR3 spans 15 amino acids. Germline CDR1 reads SGHNT; CDR2 reads YYREEE (reference sequence). J lost 3 bases, V lost 0 bases, and 4 bases had no gene match. Recruited during active infection, patients (from Seattle) were subsequently followed longitudinally. Original processing notes: Using reference gene primer amplification, nucleated cell counts were estimated. Produced via immunoSEQ multiplex PCR; TCRdb's table is partial and in-frame only. Clonal size and the V and J genes are those of that table, whereas D and trimming came from the DNA. The sample consists of about 300,000 clones, around 90% of them appearing once.

The chain has TRBV5-4 and TRBJ2-7; 9 bases align to TRBD2. The clonotype was recovered from a woman aged 45 to 65 with COVID-19, enrolled during active disease. Sequenced sample: peripheral blood. The CDR3 DNA follows: TGTGCCAGCAGCTTGGGACTAGCGGAGGACTACGAGCAGTACTTC. Encoded protein: CASSLGLAEDYEQYF.